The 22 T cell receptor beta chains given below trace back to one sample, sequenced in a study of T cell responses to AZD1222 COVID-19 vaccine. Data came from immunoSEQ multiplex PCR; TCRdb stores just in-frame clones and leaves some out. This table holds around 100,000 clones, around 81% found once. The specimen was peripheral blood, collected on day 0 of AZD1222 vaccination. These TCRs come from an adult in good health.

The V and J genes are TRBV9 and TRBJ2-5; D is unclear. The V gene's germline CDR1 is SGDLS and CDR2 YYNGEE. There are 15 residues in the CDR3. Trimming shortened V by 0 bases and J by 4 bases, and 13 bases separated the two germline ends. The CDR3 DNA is TGTGCCAGCAGCGTAGCACCGGGTGTTGGAGAGACCCAGTACTTC. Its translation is CASSVAPGVGETQYF.

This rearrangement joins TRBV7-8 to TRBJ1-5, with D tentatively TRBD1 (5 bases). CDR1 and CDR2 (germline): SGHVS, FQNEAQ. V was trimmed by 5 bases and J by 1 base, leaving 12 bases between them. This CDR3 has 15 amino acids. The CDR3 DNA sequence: TGTGCCAGCAGCCCGGTCGGGGGAAGCAATCAGCCCCAGCATTTT. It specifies CASSPVGGSNQPQHF.

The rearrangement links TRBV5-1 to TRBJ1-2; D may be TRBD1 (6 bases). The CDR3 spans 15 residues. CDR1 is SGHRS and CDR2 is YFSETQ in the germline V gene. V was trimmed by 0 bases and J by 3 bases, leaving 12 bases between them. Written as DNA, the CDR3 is TGCGCCAGCAGCTTGGACCCGGGGGCCGACTATGGCTACACCTTC. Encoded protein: CASSLDPGADYGYTF.

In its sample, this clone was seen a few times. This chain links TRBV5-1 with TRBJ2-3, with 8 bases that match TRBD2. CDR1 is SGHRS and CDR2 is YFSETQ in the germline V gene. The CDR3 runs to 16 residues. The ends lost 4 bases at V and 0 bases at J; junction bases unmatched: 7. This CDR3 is CASSHALAGSTDTQYF. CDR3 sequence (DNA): TGCGCCAGCAGCCACGCTCTAGCGGGTAGCACAGATACGCAGTATTTT.

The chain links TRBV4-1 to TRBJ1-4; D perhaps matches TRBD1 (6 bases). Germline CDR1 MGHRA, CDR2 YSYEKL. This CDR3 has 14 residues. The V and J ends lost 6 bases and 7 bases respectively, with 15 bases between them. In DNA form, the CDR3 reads TGCGCCAGCAGTCCTCAGGCCAGGGGTGAAAAACTGTTTTTT. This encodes CASSPQARGEKLFF.

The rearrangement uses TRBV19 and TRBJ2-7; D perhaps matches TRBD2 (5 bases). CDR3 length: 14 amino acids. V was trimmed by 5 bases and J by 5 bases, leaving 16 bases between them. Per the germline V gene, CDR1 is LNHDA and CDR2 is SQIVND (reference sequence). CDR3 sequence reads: CASSLERKWHEQYF. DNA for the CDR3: TGTGCCAGTAGTTTGGAGCGGAAGTGGCACGAGCAGTACTTC.

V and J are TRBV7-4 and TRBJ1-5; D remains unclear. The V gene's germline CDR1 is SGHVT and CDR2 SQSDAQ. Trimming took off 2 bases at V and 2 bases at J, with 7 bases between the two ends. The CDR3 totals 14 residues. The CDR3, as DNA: TGTGCCAGCAGCTTATGCACAGGCAATCAGCCCCAGCATTTT. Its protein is CASSLCTGNQPQHF.

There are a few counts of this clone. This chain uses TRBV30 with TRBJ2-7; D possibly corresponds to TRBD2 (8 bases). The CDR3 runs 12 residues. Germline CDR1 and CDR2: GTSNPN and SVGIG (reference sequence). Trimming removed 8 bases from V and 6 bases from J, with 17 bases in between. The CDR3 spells CAGTGGGGEQYF. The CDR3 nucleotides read TGTGCCGGAACGGGAGGGGGCGGCGAGCAGTACTTC. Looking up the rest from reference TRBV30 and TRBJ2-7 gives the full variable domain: SQTIHQWPATLVQPVGSPLSLECTVEGTSNPNLYWYRQAAGRGLQLLFYSVGIGQISSEVPQNLSASRPQDRQFILSSKKLLLSDSGFYLCAGTGGGGEQYFGPGTRLTVT.

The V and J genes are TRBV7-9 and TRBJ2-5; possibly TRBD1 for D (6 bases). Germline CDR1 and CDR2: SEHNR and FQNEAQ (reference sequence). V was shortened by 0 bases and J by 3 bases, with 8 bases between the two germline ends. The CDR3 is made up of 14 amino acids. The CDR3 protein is CASSLADRKETQYF. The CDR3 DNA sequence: TGTGCCAGCAGCTTAGCGGACAGAAAAGAGACCCAGTACTTC.

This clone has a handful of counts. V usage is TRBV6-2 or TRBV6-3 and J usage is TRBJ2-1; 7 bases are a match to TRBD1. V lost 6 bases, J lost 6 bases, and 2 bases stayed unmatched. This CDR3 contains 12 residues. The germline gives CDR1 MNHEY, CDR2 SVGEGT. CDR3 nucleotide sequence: TGTGCCAGCAGCCGGGACAGCAATGAGCAGTTCTTC. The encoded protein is CASSRDSNEQFF.

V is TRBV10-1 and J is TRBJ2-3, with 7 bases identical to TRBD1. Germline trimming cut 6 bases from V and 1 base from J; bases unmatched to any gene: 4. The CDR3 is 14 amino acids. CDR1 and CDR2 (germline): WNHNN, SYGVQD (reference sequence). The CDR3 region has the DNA TGCGCCAGCAGCCACAGGGGTGGCACAGATACGCAGTATTTT. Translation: CASSHRGGTDTQYF.

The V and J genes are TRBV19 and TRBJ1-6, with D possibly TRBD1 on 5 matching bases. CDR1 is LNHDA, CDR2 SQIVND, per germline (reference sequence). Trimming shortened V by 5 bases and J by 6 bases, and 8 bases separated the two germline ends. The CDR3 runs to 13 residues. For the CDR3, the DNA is TGTGCCAGTAGTTCTGGGACTAATTCACCCCTCCACTTT. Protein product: CASSSGTNSPLHF.

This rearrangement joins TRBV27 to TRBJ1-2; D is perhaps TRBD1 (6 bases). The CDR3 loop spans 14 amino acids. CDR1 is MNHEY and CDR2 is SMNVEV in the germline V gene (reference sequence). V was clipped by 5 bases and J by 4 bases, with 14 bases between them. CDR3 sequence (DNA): TGTGCCAGCAGTCCGTCGGGGGCAGGCTATGGCTACACCTTC. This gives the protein CASSPSGAGYGYTF.

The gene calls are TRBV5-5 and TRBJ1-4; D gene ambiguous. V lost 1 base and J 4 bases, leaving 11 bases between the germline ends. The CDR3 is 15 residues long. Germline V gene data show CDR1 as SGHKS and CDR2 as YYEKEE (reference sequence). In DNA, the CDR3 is TGTGCCAGCAGCTTGAATCCGGTGGATAATGAAAAACTGTTTTTT. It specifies CASSLNPVDNEKLFF.

The CDR3 loop reads CASSIVIPGRILAKNIQYF. The CDR3 DNA reads as TGTGCCAGTAGTATAGTCATCCCGGGACGTATACTAGCCAAAAACATTCAGTACTTC. The rearrangement joins TRBV19 to TRBJ2-4; D may correspond to TRBD1 or TRBD2 (5 bases each). This CDR3 contains 19 residues. V was shortened by 1 base and J by 0 bases, with 19 bases between the two germline ends. Germline V gene lookup returns CDR1 LNHDA and CDR2 SQIVND (reference sequence).

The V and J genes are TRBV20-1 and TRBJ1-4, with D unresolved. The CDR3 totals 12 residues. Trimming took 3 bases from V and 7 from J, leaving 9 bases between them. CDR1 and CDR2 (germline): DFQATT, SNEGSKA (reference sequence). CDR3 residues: CSASPQGEKLFF. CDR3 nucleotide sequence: TGCAGTGCTAGTCCCCAAGGTGAAAAACTGTTTTTT.

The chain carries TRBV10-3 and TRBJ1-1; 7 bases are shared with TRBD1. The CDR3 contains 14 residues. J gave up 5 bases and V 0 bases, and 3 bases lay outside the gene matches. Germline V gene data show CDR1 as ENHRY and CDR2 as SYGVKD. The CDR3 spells CAISESGGLTEAFF. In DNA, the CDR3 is TGTGCCATCAGTGAGTCAGGGGGCTTGACTGAAGCTTTCTTT.

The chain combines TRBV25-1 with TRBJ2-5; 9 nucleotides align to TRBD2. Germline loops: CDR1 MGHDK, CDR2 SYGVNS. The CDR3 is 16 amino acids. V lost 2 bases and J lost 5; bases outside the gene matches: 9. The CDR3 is CASSEGLARTLETQYF. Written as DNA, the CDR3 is TGTGCCAGCAGTGAAGGACTAGCGAGGACTCTGGAGACCCAGTACTTC.

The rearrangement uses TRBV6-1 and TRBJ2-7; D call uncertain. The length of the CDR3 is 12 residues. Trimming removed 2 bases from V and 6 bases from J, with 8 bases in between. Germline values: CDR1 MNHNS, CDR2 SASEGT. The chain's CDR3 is CASSELTSEQYF. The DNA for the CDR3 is TGTGCCAGCAGTGAACTGACATCCGAGCAGTACTTC.

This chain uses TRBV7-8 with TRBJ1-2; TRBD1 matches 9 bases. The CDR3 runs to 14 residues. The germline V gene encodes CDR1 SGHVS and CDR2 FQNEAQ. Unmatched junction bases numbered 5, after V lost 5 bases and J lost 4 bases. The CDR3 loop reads CASSTTGGGYGYTF. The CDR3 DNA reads TGTGCCAGCAGCACGACAGGGGGAGGCTATGGCTACACCTTC.

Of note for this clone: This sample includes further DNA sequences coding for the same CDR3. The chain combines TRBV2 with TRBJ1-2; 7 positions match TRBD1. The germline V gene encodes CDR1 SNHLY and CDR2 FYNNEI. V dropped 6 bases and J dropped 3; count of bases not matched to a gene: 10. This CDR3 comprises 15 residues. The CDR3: CASRERQGGDYGYTF. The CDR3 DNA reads TGTGCCAGCAGGGAAAGACAGGGTGGAGACTATGGCTACACCTTC. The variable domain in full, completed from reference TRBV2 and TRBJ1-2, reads EPEVTQTPSHQVTQMGQEVILRCVPISNHLYFYWYRQILGQKVEFLVSFYNNEISEKSEIFDDQFSVERPDGSNFTLKIRSTKLEDSAMYFCASRERQGGDYGYTFGSGTRLTVV.

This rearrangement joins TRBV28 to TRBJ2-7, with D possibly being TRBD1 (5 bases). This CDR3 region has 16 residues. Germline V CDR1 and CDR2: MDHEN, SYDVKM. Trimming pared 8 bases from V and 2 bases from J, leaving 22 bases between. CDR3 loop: CASQGAQDGLTYEQYF. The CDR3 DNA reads TGTGCCAGCCAAGGGGCTCAAGACGGATTAACCTACGAGCAGTACTTC.